These 9 T cell receptor gamma chains were sequenced from one sample in a study of Vδ1+ human thymocytes. Antigen specificity for these receptors is unknown. Study results and caveats: Thymic TRG and TRD repertoires appeared highly polyclonal.

Sequences come from RNA converted to cDNA by reverse transcription. CDR3 amplicons came from multiplex PCR with pooled V-gene forward and constant-region reverse primers. TCRdb re-processed the multiplex PCR reads using CATT. The sample comprises tens of thousands of gamma-chain clones, 15% to 25% of which are singletons, and less than 2% rests with the top ten. Material: Vdelta1+ gamma-delta thymocytes from the thymus. Stated subset: FACS-sorted CD3+ TCRalphabeta- TCRVdelta1+ TCRVdelta2- thymocytes. These receptors all stem from a boy in the first two years of life who had congenital heart surgery.

This clone was detected only a few times. This chain uses TRGV9 with TRGJ1 or TRGJ2. The ends lost 0 bases at V and 4 bases at J; junction bases unmatched: 6. Germline V lookup: CDR1 GITISATS, CDR2 ISYDGTV (reference sequence). This CDR3 spans 14 amino acids. The CDR3 region is CALWEVQFYYKKLF. Written as DNA, the CDR3 is TGTGCCTTGTGGGAGGTGCAATTCTATTATAAGAAACTCTTT.

V is TRGV4 and J is TRGJP1. Germline V lookup: CDR1 EGSTGY, CDR2 YDSYTSSV. V shed 0 bases and J 10 bases; nucleotides not matched to a gene: 8. The CDR3 has 14 amino acids. CDR3 sequence (DNA): TGTGCCACCTGGGATGGGCAGGAGTATTGGTTCAAGATATTT. Translated, it gives CATWDGQEYWFKIF.

The chain is built from TRGV4 and TRGJ1 or TRGJ2. This CDR3 comprises 12 residues. Germline V lookup: CDR1 EGSTGY, CDR2 YDSYTSSV. The ends lost 2 bases at V and 6 bases at J; junction bases unmatched: 4. The DNA of the CDR3 is TGTGCCACCTGGGATGCTGTTTATAAGAAACTCTTT. Translated, it gives CATWDAVYKKLF.

This clone has only a few counts. The V call is TRGV8, the J call TRGJ1 or TRGJ2. The CDR3 consists of 12 residues. V shed 5 bases and J 2 bases; nucleotides not matched to a gene: 3. Germline V gene data show CDR1 as VENAVY and CDR2 as YDSYNSRV. The CDR3 DNA is TGTGCCACCTGGGGCCATTATTATAAGAAACTCTTT. This codes for CATWGHYYKKLF.

V gene TRGV4 combines with J gene TRGJ1 or TRGJ2. CDR1 is EGSTGY and CDR2 is YDSYTSSV in the germline V gene. CDR3 length: 14 residues. With 0 bases clipped from V and 4 bases from J, the junction kept 6 bases outside the gene matches. Written as DNA, the CDR3 is TGTGCCACCTGGGATGGGCAGGAGTATTATAAGAAACTCTTT. This sequence encodes CATWDGQEYYKKLF.

As regards this clone: The sample contains more than one DNA sequence encoding this CDR3. J is TRGJ1 or TRGJ2 and V is TRGV4. CDR3 length: 11 amino acids. Germline V gives CDR1 EGSTGY, CDR2 YDSYTSSV. J lost 10 bases, V lost 1 base, and 4 bases had no gene match. As DNA, the CDR3 is TGTGCCACCTGGGATGGCCCCAAGAAACTCTTT. Translating it yields CATWDGPKKLF.

Note on this clone: Since a much larger clone is just one base distant, this may be a read error. Other DNA sequences in this specimen translate into the identical CDR3. The chain links TRGV9 to TRGJ1 or TRGJ2. Trimming removed 3 bases from V and 3 bases from J; junction bases left unmatched: 5. Germline V gene sequence: CDR1 GITISATS, CDR2 ISYDGTV (reference sequence). The CDR3 runs 13 residues. The CDR3 here is CALWEPIYYKKLF. CDR3 bases: TGTGCCTTGTGGGAGCCGATTTATTATAAGAAACTCTTT.

This clone appeared a few times. Other DNA sequences in the sample encode the same CDR3. The chain uses TRGV2 and TRGJP2. The CDR3 length is 15 residues. The ends lost 0 bases at V and 3 bases at J; junction bases unmatched: 4. Germline assignment: CDR1 EGSNGY and CDR2 YDSYNSKV. CDR3 in amino acids: CATWDGPGSDWIKTF. CDR3 DNA sequence: TGTGCCACCTGGGACGGGCCTGGTAGTGATTGGATCAAGACGTTT.

This clone was seen a handful of times. V and J are TRGV3 and TRGJP2. CDR1 is VTNTFY, CDR2 YDVSTARD, per germline (reference sequence). The CDR3 runs 15 residues. Germline trimming cut 0 bases from V and 4 bases from J; bases unmatched to any gene: 5. Here the CDR3 DNA reads TGTGCCACCTGGGACAGGCCGGCTAGTGATTGGATCAAGACGTTT. Residues: CATWDRPASDWIKTF.